These 2 T cell receptor beta chains were sequenced from one sample in a study of blood T cell repertoires in COVID-19. Here immunoSEQ multiplex PCR was the method, and the copy in TCRdb shows in-frame clones only, minus some. The sample consists of 280,000 or so clones, 87% of them appearing once. Material: PBMCs or T cells enriched from blood (not recorded which). Receptors originate from a woman aged 40 to 49 who had recovered from COVID-19.

This chain uses TRBV21-1 with TRBJ2-1; no check of the table's D call, TRBD2, against the DNA was made. TRBV21-1 is classified as a pseudogene. This CDR3 contains 16 residues. This chain's CDR3 is CASSKGPATTYNEQFF. The CDR3 coding sequence is TGTGCCAGCAGCAAAGGTCCAGCGACCACCTACAATGAGCAGTTCTTC.

The chain uses TRBV7-9 and TRBJ2-7, with D perhaps matching TRBD1 (6 bases). The CDR3 consists of 15 residues. V lost 1 base to trimming and J lost 0 bases, with 10 bases between them. Germline loops: CDR1 SEHNR, CDR2 FQNEAQ (reference sequence). DNA for the CDR3: TGTGCCAGCAGCTTAGGTACAGGGAACTCCTACGAGCAGTACTTC. Translated: CASSLGTGNSYEQYF.